Listed below are T cell receptor beta chains from one sample, sequenced in a study of cytomegalovirus exposure and HLA in healthy donors. Here immunoSEQ multiplex PCR was the method, and the copy in TCRdb shows in-frame clones only, minus some. The repertoire holds about 200,000 clones, with 65% to 85% as singletons. What was sequenced was PBMCs. The receptor set was obtained from a man aged 50-59 years in good health and CMV-seronegative. Each CDR3 is given with its conserved first and last residue. Each record gives: V gene, D gene, J gene, clone size, CDR3 protein, CDR3 DNA. D genes are given only for firm matches. Size tells how often a clone was seen (once, few, many) or the class of an expanded clone, and some rows leave it out.

TRBV28	NA	TRBJ2-5	NA	CASSPPDRRGYF	TGTGCCAGCAGTCCCCCGGACAGAAGAGGGTACTTC
TRBV7-9	TRBD1	TRBJ2-5	NA	CASSSGTGGFQETRYF	TGTGCCAGCAGCTCCGGGACAGGGGGCTTTCAAGAGACCCGGTACTTC
TRBV28	TRBD1	TRBJ2-5	once	CASSLDREETQYF	TGTGCCAGCAGTTTAGACAGGGAAGAGACCCAGTACTTC
TRBV2	NA	TRBJ1-1	NA	CASSPTYPAEAFF	TGTGCCAGCAGCCCTACTTATCCCGCTGAAGCTTTCTTT
TRBV7-9	NA	TRBJ1-1	few	CASSLGAGAEAFF	TGTGCCAGCAGCTTAGGGGCAGGGGCTGAAGCTTTCTTT
TRBV14	TRBD2	TRBJ2-7	NA	CASSHGLATYEQYF	TGTGCCAGCAGCCACGGACTAGCAACATACGAGCAGTACTTC
TRBV10-3	NA	TRBJ1-1	NA	CAIRGQLTNTEAFF	TGTGCCATCAGAGGACAGCTTACGAACACTGAAGCTTTCTTT
TRBV4-1	TRBD1	TRBJ1-1	NA	CASRTDRGLGAFF	TGCGCCAGCAGGACGGACAGGGGGCTCGGAGCTTTCTTT
TRBV6-5	NA	TRBJ1-4	NA	CASSAYTTNEKLFF	TGTGCCAGCAGTGCCTATACAACTAATGAAAAACTGTTTTTT
TRBV15	NA	TRBJ1-1	NA	CATSRDRGQTEAFF	TGTGCCACCAGCAGAGATAGAGGACAGACTGAAGCTTTCTTT
TRBV5-1	NA	TRBJ2-2	NA	CASSSDRQAGELFF	TGCGCCAGCAGCTCGGACCGACAGGCCGGGGAGCTGTTTTTT
TRBV11-1	NA	TRBJ2-7	NA	CASSLIPSEQYF	TGTGCCAGCAGCTTAATCCCTAGCGAGCAGTACTTC
TRBV28	NA	TRBJ2-1	few	CASSLPGTYNEQFF	TGTGCCAGCAGTTTACCGGGAACCTACAATGAGCAGTTCTTC
TRBV6-5	TRBD1	TRBJ1-3	few	CASSQDRYSGNTIYF	TGTGCCAGCAGTCAGGACAGGTACTCTGGAAACACCATATATTTT
TRBV30	NA	TRBJ2-7	NA	CAWSRKQGGFSYEQYF	TGTGCCTGGAGCAGGAAGCAGGGCGGTTTCTCCTACGAGCAGTACTTC
TRBV6-4	TRBD1	TRBJ2-2	NA	CASSDRGTGELFF	TGTGCCAGCAGCGACAGGGGGACCGGGGAGCTGTTTTTT
TRBV28	NA	TRBJ2-3	NA	CASSPTDSQSRNTQYF	TGTGCCAGCAGTCCTACTGACAGTCAGTCCAGGAATACGCAGTATTTT
TRBV6-1	TRBD2	TRBJ2-7	NA	CASSGEGGTYEQYF	TGTGCCAGCAGTGGGGAGGGAGGGACCTACGAGCAGTACTTC
TRBV9	NA	TRBJ2-5	NA	CASSVVGGVETQYF	TGTGCCAGCAGCGTAGTTGGCGGGGTGGAGACCCAGTACTTC
TRBV19	NA	TRBJ1-5	NA	CASSFGVSNQPQHF	TGTGCCAGTAGTTTCGGGGTGAGCAATCAGCCCCAGCATTTT
TRBV5-1	NA	TRBJ2-2	NA	CASSLGQTNTGELFF	TGCGCCAGCAGCTTGGGACAGACGAACACCGGGGAGCTGTTTTTT
TRBV5-1	TRBD1	TRBJ2-2	NA	CASSPRDRGITGELFF	TGCGCCAGCAGCCCCCGGGACAGGGGTATCACCGGGGAGCTGTTTTTT
TRBV30	TRBD1	TRBJ1-2	NA	CAWSVLGTGRGYGYTF	TGTGCCTGGAGTGTACTGGGGACAGGGCGCGGCTATGGCTACACCTTC
TRBV6-1	TRBD1	TRBJ1-5	once	CASSEITGGTGPQHF	TGTGCCAGCAGTGAAATAACAGGGGGGACCGGGCCCCAGCATTTT
TRBV11-2	TRBD2	TRBJ2-2	few	CASSFRPSGNTGELFF	TGTGCCAGCAGCTTTCGCCCTAGCGGTAACACCGGGGAGCTGTTTTTT
TRBV11-2	TRBD1	TRBJ1-1	few	CASSVYQGAEAFF	TGTGCCAGCAGCGTATACCAGGGGGCTGAAGCTTTCTTT
TRBV27	NA	TRBJ2-7	NA	CASSLAGTSYEQYF	TGTGCCAGCAGTTTAGCCGGGACTTCCTACGAGCAGTACTTC
TRBV5-1	TRBD1	TRBJ1-3	few	CASSLEGQGGGNTIYF	TGCGCCAGCAGCTTGGAGGGACAGGGTGGTGGAAACACCATATATTTT
TRBV30	NA	TRBJ2-7	NA	CAWNSGRASYEQYF	TGTGCCTGGAATAGTGGCAGGGCTAGCTACGAGCAGTACTTC
TRBV28	TRBD2	TRBJ2-5	once	CASTGSGLAVRETQYF	TGTGCCAGCACTGGGTCAGGACTAGCGGTGAGGGAGACCCAGTACTTC
TRBV2	NA	TRBJ2-3	NA	CASRIGKDTQYF	TGTGCCAGCAGAATCGGGAAAGATACGCAGTATTTT
TRBV5-1	TRBD2	TRBJ2-1	NA	CASSWTSGSPLRANEQFF	TGCGCCAGCAGCTGGACTAGCGGGAGCCCCCTTCGTGCGAATGAGCAGTTCTTC
TRBV6-1	TRBD1	TRBJ2-1	NA	CASRWTGRNEQFF	TGTGCCAGCAGGTGGACAGGGAGGAATGAGCAGTTCTTC
TRBV25-1	NA	TRBJ1-6	NA	CASRVTGTRTSPLHF	TGTGCCAGCAGAGTCACCGGGACACGAACCTCACCCCTCCACTTT
TRBV7-3	NA	TRBJ2-7	NA	CASTIRSGEEQYHGREKQYF	TGTGCCAGCACCATAAGATCGGGTGAGGAGCAGTACCACGGTCGGGAGAAGCAGTACTTC
TRBV15	NA	TRBJ1-4	few	CATSRELAARVDLFF	TGTGCCACCAGCAGAGAGCTAGCGGCCCGGGTAGACCTGTTTTTT
TRBV7-8	NA	TRBJ2-2	NA	CASSGWGANTGELFF	TGTGCCAGCAGCGGGTGGGGCGCGAACACCGGGGAGCTGTTTTTT
TRBV28	TRBD2	TRBJ2-3	NA	CASSLSSGTDTQYF	TGTGCCAGCAGTTTGTCTAGCGGTACAGATACGCAGTATTTT
TRBV19	TRBD2	TRBJ2-7	NA	CASSARSGSGSYEQYF	TGTGCCAGTAGTGCCCGTAGCGGGAGTGGCTCCTACGAGCAGTACTTC
TRBV5-1	NA	TRBJ2-2	NA	CASSQQGTGELFF	TGCGCCAGCAGCCAGCAGGGAACCGGGGAGCTGTTTTTT
TRBV1	NA	TRBJ2-7	NA	CTSSQPVPPYEQYF	TGCACCAGCAGCCAGCCGGTACCCCCCTACGAGCAGTACTTC
TRBV5-1	NA	TRBJ2-5	NA	CASSLAGKETQYF	TGCGCCAGCAGCTTGGCCGGGAAAGAGACCCAGTACTTC
TRBV6-5	NA	TRBJ2-7	NA	CASSPSLARNYEQYF	TGTGCCAGCAGCCCCTCCCTTGCTAGAAACTACGAGCAGTACTTC
TRBV5-4	NA	TRBJ2-3	once	CASSLARDTQYF	TGTGCCAGCAGCTTGGCCAGAGATACGCAGTATTTT
TRBV19	NA	TRBJ2-1	few	CASSMAIRGLHEQFF	TGTGCCAGTAGTATGGCGATCCGCGGCTTGCATGAGCAGTTCTTC
TRBV5-4	NA	TRBJ2-2	NA	CASSFFFGGNTGELFF	TGTGCCAGCAGCTTTTTCTTCGGAGGGAACACCGGGGAGCTGTTCTTT
TRBV19	NA	TRBJ2-3	NA	CASSGRTQGPDTQYF	TGTGCCAGTAGTGGACGGACACAGGGACCAGATACGCAGTATTTT
TRBV6-5	TRBD2	TRBJ2-3	NA	CASSSRLAGADTQYF	TGTGCCAGCAGTTCCAGACTAGCGGGAGCAGATACGCAGTATTTT
TRBV2	TRBD1	TRBJ1-2	once	CASSPQGANGHTF	TGTGCCAGCAGTCCTCAGGGGGCTAATGGCCACACCTTC